These T cell receptor beta chains were read from a single sample in a study of shared clonotypes between healthy human individuals. Here immunoSEQ multiplex PCR was the method, and the copy in TCRdb shows in-frame clones only, minus some. The sample carries about 750,000 clones, 85% to 95% recorded once. The specimen sequenced was naive CD8+ T cells sorted from blood. These receptor sequences come from a man under 40 in good health. Both conserved end residues are part of each CDR3. The D gene is left open where the match is weak. Only part of the rows carry a size: once, few, many, or a class if the clone is expanded.

NA TRBJ2-1 NA TRBV27 TGTGCCAGCAGCCGTAAGGTCGACGATGAGCAGTTCTTC CASSRKVDDEQFF
NA TRBJ2-1 NA TRBV7-9 TGTGCCAGCAGCTACGGGAGCGTCTACAATGAGCAGTTCTTC CASSYGSVYNEQFF
NA TRBJ2-2 NA TRBV6-6 TGTGCCAGCAGTCAAGTAGGGGGGCCGAACACCGGGGAGCTGTTTTTT CASSQVGGPNTGELFF
NA TRBJ1-3 once TRBV6-1 TGTGCCAGCAGTGAGTGGATCTCACAAAGCTCTGGAAACACCATATATTTT CASSEWISQSSGNTIYF
NA TRBJ2-6 NA TRBV7-2 TGTGCCAGCAGCTCCTCTGGGGCCAACGTCCTGACTTTC CASSSSGANVLTF
TRBD1 TRBJ2-7 NA TRBV4-1 TGCGCCAGCAGCCACCGGGACAGGGGCTACGAGCAGTACTTC CASSHRDRGYEQYF
TRBD1 TRBJ1-1 few TRBV5-1 TGCGCCAGCAGCGCAGTACAGGGGTCTTCCACTGAAGCTTTCTTT CASSAVQGSSTEAFF
NA TRBJ2-2 NA TRBV29-1 TGCAGCGTTGTGGTCGGGACCGGGGAGCTGTTTTTT CSVVVGTGELFF
TRBD1 TRBJ2-5 NA TRBV9 TGTGCCAGCAGCGGAACAACACAGGGGGCACGAGAGACCCAGTACTTC CASSGTTQGARETQYF
TRBD1 TRBJ2-3 NA TRBV14 TGTGCCACCCGGAGCAGGGGGCACCGGAATTGTGCAGATACGCAGTATTTT CATRSRGHRNCADTQYF
NA TRBJ2-2 NA TRBV2 TGTGCCAGCAGTGAGAGAGACTATTTCACCGGGGAGCTGTTTTTT CASSERDYFTGELFF
TRBD2 TRBJ2-2 NA TRBV4-1 TGCGCCAGCAATTCGGGAGGGCCGGGCGGGGAGCTGTTTTTT CASNSGGPGGELFF
NA TRBJ2-3 many TRBV6-1 TGTGCCAGCATGGAAGCGTTAGGAGGGGCAGATACGCAGTATTTT CASMEALGGADTQYF
NA TRBJ1-1 NA TRBV6-1 TGTGCCAGCAGTGATACAGGTACCATGAACACTGAAGCTTTCTTT CASSDTGTMNTEAFF
NA TRBJ2-1 NA TRBV11-2 TGTGCCAGCAGCTCACCAGGGTTAAGCTCCTACAATGAGCAGTTCTTC CASSSPGLSSYNEQFF
NA TRBJ2-7 NA TRBV27 TGTGCCAGCAGTTTGGGGGGATCCCCCTACGAGCAGTACTTC CASSLGGSPYEQYF
NA TRBJ2-7 NA TRBV29-1 TGCAGCGTTGAAGAGGCGGCAGGCTACGAGCAGTACTTC CSVEEAAGYEQYF
NA TRBJ2-1 NA TRBV7-6 TGTGCCAGCAGCCCGGGACCGGGGTTTGATGAGCAGTTCTTC CASSPGPGFDEQFF
TRBD2 TRBJ2-1 NA TRBV11-2 TGTGCCAGCAGCTCCCTTCGGACTAGCTCCTACAATGAGCAGTTCTTC CASSSLRTSSYNEQFF
NA TRBJ2-7 NA TRBV30 TGTGCCTGGAGTGTTCTAACAGGTTCCTACGAGCAGTACTTC CAWSVLTGSYEQYF
NA TRBJ1-5 NA TRBV6-6 TGTGCCAGCAGTTTATCCGGGGACCAGCCCCAGCATTTT CASSLSGDQPQHF
NA TRBJ2-3 NA TRBV4-1 TGCGCCAGCAGCCAAAGGGCCACAGATACGCAGTATTTT CASSQRATDTQYF
NA TRBJ2-3 NA TRBV6-6 TGTGCCAGCAGTTACGGACTTAGCACAGATACGCAGTATTTT CASSYGLSTDTQYF
NA TRBJ2-3 NA TRBV28 TGTGCCAGCAGTTTATTGGTTGGTGAGGGCGGGACCCTTAATACGCAGTATTTT CASSLLVGEGGTLNTQYF
NA TRBJ1-3 NA TRBV6-5 TGTGCCAGCAGTTACTCGTCAGGGGACGGTGGAAACACCATATATTTT CASSYSSGDGGNTIYF
NA TRBJ2-5 NA TRBV7-8 TGTGCCAGCAGCTTACAGGTACAAGAGACCCAGTACTTC CASSLQVQETQYF
TRBD1 TRBJ2-7 few TRBV2 TGTGCCACCGGGGGACAGGGGTCCGAGCAGTACTTC CATGGQGSEQYF
TRBD1 TRBJ2-5 NA TRBV9 TGTGCCAGCAGCGCGCCTACGGGACAGGGTAGAGAGACCCAGTACTTC CASSAPTGQGRETQYF
TRBD1 TRBJ2-2 NA TRBV10-2 TGCGCCAGCAGTGAGCCGGGACAGGGCGACGACCGAGCTACGAACACCGGGGAGCTGTTTTTT CASSEPGQGDDRATNTGELFF
TRBD2 TRBJ2-1 NA TRBV5-6 TGTGCCAGCAGCTTGAGGCTAGCGGGGCAGTTCTTC CASSLRLAGQFF
NA TRBJ1-5 NA TRBV30 TGTGCCTGGGGAGGGGGGCCTCAGCCCCAGCATTTT CAWGGGPQPQHF
NA TRBJ2-1 NA TRBV27 TGTGCCAGCGGCTATGGGAATGAGCAGTTCTTC CASGYGNEQFF
NA TRBJ2-7 once TRBV5-5 TGTGCCAGCAGCTCGAGCGGGCCCTACGAGCAGTACTTC CASSSSGPYEQYF
NA TRBJ2-7 NA TRBV9 TGTGCCAGCAGCCCCCCAGCCGGGAGAGTAGAGAACGGCGAGCAGTACTTC CASSPPAGRVENGEQYF
TRBD1 TRBJ1-5 NA TRBV19 TGTGCCAGTAGTCCCCGACAGGGGGCATATCAGCCCCAGCATTTT CASSPRQGAYQPQHF
NA TRBJ2-5 NA TRBV6-1 TGTGCCAGGCGGACAATAGGAGAGACCCAGTACTTC CARRTIGETQYF
TRBD1 TRBJ1-2 NA TRBV10-2 TGCGCCAGCAGCCCGGAGGGGGCGAGCCCCGTTGGCTACACCTTC CASSPEGASPVGYTF
TRBD1 TRBJ2-3 NA TRBV19 TGTGCCAGTAGTATCTCAGGGGGTGTTGATACGCAGTATTTT CASSISGGVDTQYF
NA TRBJ1-4 NA TRBV27 TGTGCCAGCAGTTTAGATGTGCCCGGGACCGGGGGTGAAAAACTGTTTTTT CASSLDVPGTGGEKLFF
NA TRBJ1-2 NA TRBV27 TGTGCCAGCAGTTTTTCGGGTGCGGGCTATGGCTACACCTTC CASSFSGAGYGYTF
TRBD2 TRBJ2-7 NA TRBV9 TGTGCCAGCAGCTCCGGACTAGCGGCATACGAGCAGTACTTC CASSSGLAAYEQYF
TRBD2 TRBJ2-3 NA TRBV28 TGTGCCAGCAGCCCTACTAGCGGGAGGGCCAGAGATACGCAGTATTTT CASSPTSGRARDTQYF
TRBD1 TRBJ2-2 NA TRBV19 TGTGCCAGTAGTATATTGGGACAGGGATCAGGGGAGCTGTTTTTT CASSILGQGSGELFF
NA TRBJ2-1 once TRBV7-9 TGTGCCAGCAGCTTAGGGGGGGATGAGCAGTTCTTC CASSLGGDEQFF
NA TRBJ2-2 few TRBV6-5 TGTGCCAGCAGTTACTCGACCACCGGGGAGCTGTTTTTT CASSYSTTGELFF
NA TRBJ2-2 few TRBV7-9 TGTGCCAGCAGCCCAATCCTTTTGGGTTCTGGGGAGCTGTTTTTT CASSPILLGSGELFF
TRBD2 TRBJ2-3 NA TRBV7-9 TGTGCCCGCTCGGGGGAGGGACGGACAGATACGCAGTATTTT CARSGEGRTDTQYF
NA TRBJ1-3 NA TRBV7-9 TGTGCCAGCAGCTCGCATTCCAGGGGTGAAGGAAACACCATATATTTT CASSSHSRGEGNTIYF
NA TRBJ1-2 many TRBV28 TGTGCCAGCAGGACGGCGGACTATGGCTACACCTTC CASRTADYGYTF
NA TRBJ2-7 once TRBV27 TGTGCCAGCAGTTTATCGGCCTACATCTCCTACGAGCAGTACTTC CASSLSAYISYEQYF
NA TRBJ2-1 NA TRBV18 TGTGCCAGCTCACCCTCCTCGCTAGCGATTTACAATGAGCAGTTCTTC CASSPSSLAIYNEQFF
NA TRBJ2-7 NA TRBV28 TGTGCCAGCAGTTTATTAGTAGGCGGGAAGGACGAGCAGTACTTC CASSLLVGGKDEQYF
NA TRBJ2-2 NA TRBV9 TGTGCCAGCAGCCCGGTCGGAATTCCCGGGGAGCTGTTTTTT CASSPVGIPGELFF